What follows are 11 T cell receptor beta chains derived from one specimen sequenced in a study of cytomegalovirus exposure and HLA in healthy donors. Assay: immunoSEQ multiplex PCR; the TCRdb copy retains only in-frame clones and omits some. The sample consists of fewer than 120,000 clones, 89% of them appearing once. The sequenced sample consisted of PBMCs. The receptors were sampled from a woman younger than 30 in good health and CMV-seronegative.

The chain uses TRBV6-6 and TRBJ2-3, with D unclear. Germline assignment: CDR1 MNHNY and CDR2 SVGAGI (reference sequence). The germline V and J ends were trimmed by 2 bases and 5 bases, with 8 bases remaining between them. This CDR3 has 13 amino acids. For the CDR3, the DNA is TGTGCCAGCAGTTACGAAGAGAGAGATACGCAGTATTTT. It encodes CASSYEERDTQYF.

The chain joins TRBV6-5 to TRBJ2-2; D might be TRBD1 (6 bases). Trimming pared 2 bases from V and 7 bases from J, leaving 11 bases between. Germline V gives CDR1 MNHEY, CDR2 SVGAGI. The CDR3 extends over 14 amino acids. CDR3 nucleotides: TGTGCCAGCAGTTACGGGGACATCAGCGGGGAGCTGTTTTTT. Translated, it gives CASSYGDISGELFF.

The chain employs TRBV28 and TRBJ2-7, with a tentative D call TRBD1 (5 bases). The CDR3 has 14 amino acids. Per germline, CDR1 MDHEN and CDR2 SYDVKM. Trimming stripped 4 bases from V and 1 base from J, with 11 bases between. In DNA form, the CDR3 reads TGTGCCAGCAGTTCTCCAGGGTATTCCTACGAGCAGTACTTC. This gives the protein CASSSPGYSYEQYF.

J is TRBJ2-7 and V is TRBV28; 11 positions agree with TRBD1. The J segment lost 4 bases and the V segment lost 1 base, leaving 6 bases of the junction unmatched. CDR3 length: 16 residues. The V gene's germline CDR1 is MDHEN and CDR2 SYDVKM. The CDR3 region has the DNA TGTGCCAGCAGTTTATTAGGGACAGGGGGAATTTACGAGCAGTACTTC. This sequence encodes CASSLLGTGGIYEQYF.

V is TRBV6-5 and J is TRBJ2-5, with 12 positions matching TRBD2. The ends lost 0 bases at V and 5 bases at J; junction bases unmatched: 1. Germline V lookup: CDR1 MNHEY, CDR2 SVGAGI. The CDR3 covers 15 residues. The DNA of the CDR3 is TGTGCCAGCAGTTACTCAGGACTAGCGGGGGAGACCCAGTACTTC. Its protein is CASSYSGLAGETQYF.

The V gene is TRBV7-9, the J gene TRBJ2-7; no definite D call. The germline gives CDR1 SEHNR, CDR2 FQNEAQ (reference sequence). There are 16 residues in the CDR3. V lost 1 base to trimming and J lost 0 bases, with 13 bases between them. Written as DNA, the CDR3 is TGTGCCAGCAGCTTAGTTCTTGGTAGCAACTCCTACGAGCAGTACTTC. This translates into CASSLVLGSNSYEQYF.

This chain uses TRBV6-5 with TRBJ1-2; 8 nucleotides match TRBD1. Trimming took 4 bases from V and 6 from J; bases not matched to a gene: 4. Germline CDR1 is MNHEY and CDR2 is SVGAGI. The CDR3 has 13 residues. The CDR3 DNA sequence: TGTGCCAGCAGTTCAGGGGGCGCGGATGGCTACACCTTC. This encodes CASSSGGADGYTF.

Turning to this clone: One junction end does not reproduce the germline sequence, and a read error may be involved. Within the sample, other DNA sequences also encode this same CDR3. The genes are TRBV6-5 and TRBJ2-7; TRBD1 agrees at 8 bases. The CDR3 has 14 amino acids. Germline CDR1 is MNHEY and CDR2 is SVGAGI. The CDR3 protein is CASSYKGQEYEQYF. CDR3 sequence (DNA): TGTGCCAGCAGTTACAAGGGACAGGAATACGAACAGTACTTC.

The chain combines TRBV28 with TRBJ1-5; 9 bases agree with TRBD1. Trimming at V came to 3 bases and at J to 4 bases, leaving 4 bases not matched to a gene. The CDR3 has 15 amino acids. Germline CDR1 MDHEN, CDR2 SYDVKM. The CDR3 DNA follows: TGTGCCAGCAGTTTTGGGACAGGGTTTAATCAGCCCCAGCATTTT. Translated: CASSFGTGFNQPQHF.

For the CDR3, the DNA is TGCGCCAGCAGCCGTCTACAGGGGAGCCAAGAGACCCAGTACTTC. Protein: CASSRLQGSQETQYF. The genes are TRBV5-1 and TRBJ2-5; 7 bases are shared with TRBD1. The CDR3 totals 15 residues. Germline V lookup: CDR1 SGHRS, CDR2 YFSETQ. Unmatched junction bases numbered 7, after V lost 4 bases and J lost 1 base. The full variable domain, rest sourced from reference TRBV5-1 and TRBJ2-5, is KAGVTQTPRYLIKTRGQQVTLSCSPISGHRSVSWYQQTPGQGLQFLFEYFSETQRNKGNFPGRFSGRQFSNSRSEMNVSTLELGDSALYLCASSRLQGSQETQYFGPGTRLLVL.

V is TRBV6-1 and J is TRBJ1-4; 9 positions agree with TRBD1. The CDR3 contains 15 residues. Germline CDR1 reads MNHNS; CDR2 reads SASEGT. V dropped 2 bases and J dropped 7; count of bases not matched to a gene: 5. The CDR3 DNA reads TGTGCCAGCAGTGAACACAGGGGGCTCGGTGAAAAACTGTTTTTT. Its protein product is CASSEHRGLGEKLFF.